The TCR beta chain described here comes from a study of blood T cells in healthy people across ages. A second PCR of 7 to 11 cycles used a sample-barcoded 5' primer and a J-beta primer mix. Template switching added a 12-random-nucleotide identifier to every cDNA molecule. No fewer than 3 million CDR3-containing paired-end reads came from each sample. TCRdb recomputed calls from the 5' RACE reads with MiXCR, one row per CDR3 protein. Of 800,000 or so distinct CDR3 sequences detected, less than 80% appear once; the ten largest clones hold about a quarter. V lost 2 bases, J lost 5 bases, and 10 bases stayed unmatched. The CDR3 is made up of 16 amino acids. The germline gives CDR1 KGHDR, CDR2 SFDVKD.

Input material: blood. The clonotype originates from a man aged 25 to 40 in good health. The chain couples TRBV24-1 to TRBJ2-5, with TRBD2 identical over 7 bases. The CDR3 sequence is CATSDSLGRGWETQYF. The CDR3 region has the DNA TGTGCCACCAGTGATTCCCTGGGGAGGGGATGGGAGACCCAGTACTTC.